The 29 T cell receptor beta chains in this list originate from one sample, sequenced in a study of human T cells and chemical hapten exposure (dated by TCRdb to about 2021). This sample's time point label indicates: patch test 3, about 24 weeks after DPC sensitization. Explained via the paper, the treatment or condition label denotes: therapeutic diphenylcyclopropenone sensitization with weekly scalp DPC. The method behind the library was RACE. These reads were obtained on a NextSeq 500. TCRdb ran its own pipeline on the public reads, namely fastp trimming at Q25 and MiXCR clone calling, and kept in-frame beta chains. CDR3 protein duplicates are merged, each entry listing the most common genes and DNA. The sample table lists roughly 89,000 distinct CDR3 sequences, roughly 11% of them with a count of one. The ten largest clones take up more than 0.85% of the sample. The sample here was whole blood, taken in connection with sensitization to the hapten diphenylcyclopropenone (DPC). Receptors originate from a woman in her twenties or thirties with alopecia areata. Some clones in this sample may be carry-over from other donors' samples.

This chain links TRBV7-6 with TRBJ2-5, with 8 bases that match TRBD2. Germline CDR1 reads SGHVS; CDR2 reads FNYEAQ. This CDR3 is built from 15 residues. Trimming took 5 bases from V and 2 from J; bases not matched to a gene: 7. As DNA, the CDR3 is TGTGCCAGCAGCCCAAATCCGGGGGGGCAAGAGACCCAGTACTTC. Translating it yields CASSPNPGGQETQYF.

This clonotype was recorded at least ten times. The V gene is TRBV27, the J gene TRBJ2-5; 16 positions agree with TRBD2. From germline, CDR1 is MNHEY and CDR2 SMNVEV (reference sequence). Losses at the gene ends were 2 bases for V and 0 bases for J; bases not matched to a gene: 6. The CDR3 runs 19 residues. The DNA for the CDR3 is TGTGCCAGCAGTTTAAACCCGGGACTAGCGGGAGGGCACCAAGAGACCCAGTACTTC. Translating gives CASSLNPGLAGGHQETQYF.

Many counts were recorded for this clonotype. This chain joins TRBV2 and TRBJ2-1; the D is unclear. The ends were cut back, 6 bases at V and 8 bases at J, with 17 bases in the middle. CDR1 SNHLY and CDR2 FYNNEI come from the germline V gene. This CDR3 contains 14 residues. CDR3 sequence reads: CASRSNWTPDEQFF. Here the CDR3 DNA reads TGTGCCAGCAGGAGCAATTGGACCCCAGATGAGCAGTTCTTC.

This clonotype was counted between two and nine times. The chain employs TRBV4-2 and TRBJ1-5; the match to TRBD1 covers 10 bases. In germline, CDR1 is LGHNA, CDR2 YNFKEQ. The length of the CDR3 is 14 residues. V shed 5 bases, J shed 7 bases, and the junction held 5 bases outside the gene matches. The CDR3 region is CASSTTDRGQPQHF. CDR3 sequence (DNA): TGTGCCAGCAGCACGACGGACAGGGGGCAGCCCCAGCATTTT.

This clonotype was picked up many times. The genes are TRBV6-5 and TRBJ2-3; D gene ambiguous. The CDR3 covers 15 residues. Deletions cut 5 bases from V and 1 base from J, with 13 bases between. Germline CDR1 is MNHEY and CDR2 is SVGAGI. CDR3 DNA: TGTGCCAGCAGTCAAAGGTCCTCCGGCACAGATACGCAGTATTTT. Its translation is CASSQRSSGTDTQYF.

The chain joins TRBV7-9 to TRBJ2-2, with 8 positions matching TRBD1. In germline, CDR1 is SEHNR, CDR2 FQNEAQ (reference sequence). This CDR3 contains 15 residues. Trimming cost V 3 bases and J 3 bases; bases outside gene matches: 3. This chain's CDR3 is CASSLDRADTGELFF. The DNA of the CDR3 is TGTGCCAGCAGCTTGGACAGGGCGGACACCGGGGAGCTGTTTTTT.

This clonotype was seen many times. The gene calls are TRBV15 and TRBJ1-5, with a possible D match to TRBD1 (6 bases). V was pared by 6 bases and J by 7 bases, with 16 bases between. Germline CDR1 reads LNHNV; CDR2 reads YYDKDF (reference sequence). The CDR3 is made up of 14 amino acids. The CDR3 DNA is TGTGCCACCAGTGCTATGAGGGGGAAACAGCCCCAGCATTTT. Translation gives CATSAMRGKQPQHF.

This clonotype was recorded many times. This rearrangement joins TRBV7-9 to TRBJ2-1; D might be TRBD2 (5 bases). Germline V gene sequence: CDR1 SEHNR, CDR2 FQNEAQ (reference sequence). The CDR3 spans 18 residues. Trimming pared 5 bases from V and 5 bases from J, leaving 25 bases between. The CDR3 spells CASSQILTEALLNNEQFF. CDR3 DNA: TGTGCCAGCAGCCAGATCTTGACGGAGGCCTTACTAAACAATGAGCAGTTCTTC. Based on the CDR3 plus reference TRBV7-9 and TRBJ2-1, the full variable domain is DTGVSQNPRHKITKRGQNVTFRCDPISEHNRLYWYRQTLGQGPEFLTYFQNEAQLEKSRLLSDRFSAERPKGSFSTLEIQRTEQGDSAMYLCASSQILTEALLNNEQFFGPGTRLTVL.

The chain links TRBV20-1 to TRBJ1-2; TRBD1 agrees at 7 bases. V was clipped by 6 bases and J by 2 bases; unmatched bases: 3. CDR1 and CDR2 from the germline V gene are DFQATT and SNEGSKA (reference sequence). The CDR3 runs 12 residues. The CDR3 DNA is TGCAGTGCCCTGACAGGGAACTATGGCTACACCTTC. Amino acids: CSALTGNYGYTF.

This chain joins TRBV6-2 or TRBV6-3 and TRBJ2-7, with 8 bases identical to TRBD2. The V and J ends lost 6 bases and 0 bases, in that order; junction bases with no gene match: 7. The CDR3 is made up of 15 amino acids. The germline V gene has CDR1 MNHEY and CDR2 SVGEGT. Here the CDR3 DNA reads TGTGCCAGCAGCCAAGGGCTAGCGGGCTCCTACGAGCAGTACTTC. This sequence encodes CASSQGLAGSYEQYF.

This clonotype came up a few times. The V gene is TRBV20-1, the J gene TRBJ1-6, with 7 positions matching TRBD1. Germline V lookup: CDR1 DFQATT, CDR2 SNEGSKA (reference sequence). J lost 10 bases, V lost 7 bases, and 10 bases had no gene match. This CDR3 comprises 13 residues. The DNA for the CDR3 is TGCAGTGGGACCGGGACAGTGGGGTCACCCCTCCACTTT. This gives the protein CSGTGTVGSPLHF.

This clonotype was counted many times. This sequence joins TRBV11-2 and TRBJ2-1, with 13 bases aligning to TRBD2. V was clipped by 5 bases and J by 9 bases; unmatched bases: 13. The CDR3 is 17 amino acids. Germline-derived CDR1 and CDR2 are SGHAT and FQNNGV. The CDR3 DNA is TGTGCCAGCAGCCCCGGACCGGGACTAGCGGGAATTGGTGAGCAGTTCTTC. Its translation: CASSPGPGLAGIGEQFF.

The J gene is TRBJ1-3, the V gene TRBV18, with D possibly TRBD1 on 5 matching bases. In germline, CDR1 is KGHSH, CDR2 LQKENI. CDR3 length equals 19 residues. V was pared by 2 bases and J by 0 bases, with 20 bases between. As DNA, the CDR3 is TGTGCCAGCTCACCATGGGTCGGGGCAGGAGGATCCTCTGGAAACACCATATATTTT. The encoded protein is CASSPWVGAGGSSGNTIYF.

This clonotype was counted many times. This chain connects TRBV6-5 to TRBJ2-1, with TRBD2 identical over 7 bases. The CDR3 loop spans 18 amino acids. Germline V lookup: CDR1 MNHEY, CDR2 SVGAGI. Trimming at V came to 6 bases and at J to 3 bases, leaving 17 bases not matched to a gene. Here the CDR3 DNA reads TGTGCCAGCAGCCTAGGCCCGACTAGCAGGACCCTCTACAATGAGCAGTTCTTC. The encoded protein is CASSLGPTSRTLYNEQFF.

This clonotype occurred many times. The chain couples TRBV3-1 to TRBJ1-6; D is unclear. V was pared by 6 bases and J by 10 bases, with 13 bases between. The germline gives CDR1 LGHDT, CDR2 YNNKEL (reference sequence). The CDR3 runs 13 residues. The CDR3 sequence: CASSSARDSPLHF. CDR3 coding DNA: TGTGCCAGCAGTTCAGCCCGTGACTCACCCCTCCACTTT.

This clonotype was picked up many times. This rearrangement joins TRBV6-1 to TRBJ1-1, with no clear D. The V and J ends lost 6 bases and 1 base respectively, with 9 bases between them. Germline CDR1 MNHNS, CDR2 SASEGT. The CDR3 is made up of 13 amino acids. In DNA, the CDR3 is TGTGCCAGCAGGTCGCCTGGGAACACTGAAGCTTTCTTT. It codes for CASRSPGNTEAFF.

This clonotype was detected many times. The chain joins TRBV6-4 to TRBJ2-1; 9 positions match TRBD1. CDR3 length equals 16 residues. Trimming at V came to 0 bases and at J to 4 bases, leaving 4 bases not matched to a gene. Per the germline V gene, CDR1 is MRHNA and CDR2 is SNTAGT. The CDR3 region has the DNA TGTGCCAGCAGTGACTCGTCCGGGACAGGGTACAATGAGCAGTTCTTC. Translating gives CASSDSSGTGYNEQFF.

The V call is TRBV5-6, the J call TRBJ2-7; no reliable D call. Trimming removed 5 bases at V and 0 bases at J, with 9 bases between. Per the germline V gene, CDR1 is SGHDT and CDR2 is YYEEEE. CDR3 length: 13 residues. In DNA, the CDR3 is TGTGCCAGCAGGACCCGAAGCTCCTACGAGCAGTACTTC. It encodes CASRTRSSYEQYF.

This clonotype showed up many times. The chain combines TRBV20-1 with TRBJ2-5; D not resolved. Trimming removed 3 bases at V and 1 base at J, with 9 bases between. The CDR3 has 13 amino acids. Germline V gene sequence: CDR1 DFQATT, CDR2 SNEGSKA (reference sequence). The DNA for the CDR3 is TGCAGTGCTAGCTCGCTCCTCCAAGAGACCCAGTACTTC. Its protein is CSASSLLQETQYF.

This CDR3 reads CASRTGGEEQYF. The DNA for the CDR3 is TGCGCCAGTAGGACTGGCGGAGAGGAGCAGTACTTC. V gene TRBV5-1 combines with J gene TRBJ2-7; the D gene is possibly TRBD2 (5 bases). Germline-derived CDR1 and CDR2 are SGHRS and YFSETQ. The V gene lost 8 bases and the J gene lost 7 bases, with 16 bases spanning the gap. The CDR3 sequence is 12 residues long.

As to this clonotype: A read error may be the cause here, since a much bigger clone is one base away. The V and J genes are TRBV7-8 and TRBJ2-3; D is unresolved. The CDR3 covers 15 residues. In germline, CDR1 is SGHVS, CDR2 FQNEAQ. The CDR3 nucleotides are TGTACCAGCAGCTTAGACTGGCCGAGCACAGATACGCAGTATTTT. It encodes CTSSLDWPSTDTQYF.

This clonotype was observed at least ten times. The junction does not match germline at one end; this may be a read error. As DNA, the CDR3 is TGTGCCACCAGCTTAAGAGGGACCGGTGGCACAGATACGCAGTATTTT. Amino acid sequence: CATSLRGTGGTDTQYF. This chain connects TRBV7-3 to TRBJ2-3; the D call may be TRBD1 or TRBD2 (5 bases each). Germline V gene data show CDR1 as SGHTA and CDR2 as FQGTGA. CDR3 length: 16 amino acids. Full variable domain (missing parts from reference TRBV7-3 and TRBJ2-3): GAGVSQTPSNKVTEKGKYVELRCDPISGHTALYWYRQSLGQGPEFLIYFQGTGAADDSGLPNDRFFAVRPEGSVSTLKIQRTERGDSAVYLCATSLRGTGGTDTQYFGPGTRLTVL.

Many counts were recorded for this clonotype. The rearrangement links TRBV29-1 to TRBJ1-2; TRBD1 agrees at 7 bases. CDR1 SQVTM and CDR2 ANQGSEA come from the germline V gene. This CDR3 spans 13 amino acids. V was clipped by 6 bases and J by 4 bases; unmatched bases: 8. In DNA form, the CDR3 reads TGCAGCGTAAGAACCGGGACAGCCTATGGCTACACCTTC. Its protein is CSVRTGTAYGYTF.

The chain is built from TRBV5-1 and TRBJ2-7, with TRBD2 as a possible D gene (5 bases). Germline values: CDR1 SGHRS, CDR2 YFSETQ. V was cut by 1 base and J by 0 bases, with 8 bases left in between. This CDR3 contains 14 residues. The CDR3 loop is CASSLQRSSYEQYF. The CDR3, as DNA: TGCGCCAGCAGCTTGCAGCGGAGCTCCTACGAGCAGTACTTC.

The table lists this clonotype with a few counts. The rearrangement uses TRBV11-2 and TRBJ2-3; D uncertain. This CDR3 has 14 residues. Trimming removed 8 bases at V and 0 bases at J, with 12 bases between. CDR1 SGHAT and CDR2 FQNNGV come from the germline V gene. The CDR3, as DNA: TGTGCCAGCGTGGGCGAGGCTAGCACAGATACGCAGTATTTT. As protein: CASVGEASTDTQYF.

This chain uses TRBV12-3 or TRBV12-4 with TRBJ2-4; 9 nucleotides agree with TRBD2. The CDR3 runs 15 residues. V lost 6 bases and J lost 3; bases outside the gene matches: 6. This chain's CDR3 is CASSPQTSGKNIQYF. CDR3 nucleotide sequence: TGTGCCAGCAGCCCTCAGACTAGCGGCAAAAACATTCAGTACTTC.

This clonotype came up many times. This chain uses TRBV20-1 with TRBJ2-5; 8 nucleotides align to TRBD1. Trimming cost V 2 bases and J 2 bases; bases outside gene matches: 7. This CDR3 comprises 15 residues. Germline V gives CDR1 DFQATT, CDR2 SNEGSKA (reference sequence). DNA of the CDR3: TGCAGTGCTAGAAAACCGGGACAGGCGCAAGAGACCCAGTACTTC. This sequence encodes CSARKPGQAQETQYF.

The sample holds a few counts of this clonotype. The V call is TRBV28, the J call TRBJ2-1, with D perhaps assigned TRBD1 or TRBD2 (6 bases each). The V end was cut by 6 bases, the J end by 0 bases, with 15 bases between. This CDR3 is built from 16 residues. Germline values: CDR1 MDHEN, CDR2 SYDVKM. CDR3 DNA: TGTGCCAGCAGCTCGGGGGCTATGAGCTCCTACAATGAGCAGTTCTTC. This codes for CASSSGAMSSYNEQFF.

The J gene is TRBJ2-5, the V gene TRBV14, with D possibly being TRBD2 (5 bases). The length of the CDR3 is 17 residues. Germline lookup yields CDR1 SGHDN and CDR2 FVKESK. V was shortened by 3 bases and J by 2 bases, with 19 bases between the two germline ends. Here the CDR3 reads CASSHRKVAGLQETQYF. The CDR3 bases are TGTGCCAGCAGCCACAGAAAAGTGGCGGGTTTACAAGAGACCCAGTACTTC. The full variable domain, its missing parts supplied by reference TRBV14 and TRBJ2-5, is EAGVTQFPSHSVIEKGQTVTLRCDPISGHDNLYWYRRVMGKEIKFLLHFVKESKQDESGMPNNRFLAERTGGTYSTLKVQPAELEDSGVYFCASSHRKVAGLQETQYFGPGTRLLVL.